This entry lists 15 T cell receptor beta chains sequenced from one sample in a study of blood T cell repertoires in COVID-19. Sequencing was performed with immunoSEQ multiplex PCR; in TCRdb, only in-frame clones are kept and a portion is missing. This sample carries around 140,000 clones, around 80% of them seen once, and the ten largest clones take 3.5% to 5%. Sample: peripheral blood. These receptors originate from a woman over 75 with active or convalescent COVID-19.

For the CDR3, the DNA is TGTGCCAGTAGTGTGTCGGGACAGAGCAAAAACATTCAGTACTTC. Protein product: CASSVSGQSKNIQYF. The genes are TRBV19 and TRBJ2-4; TRBD1 matches 7 bases. The CDR3 is made up of 15 amino acids. V lost 5 bases, J lost 3 bases, and 7 bases stayed unmatched. Germline loops: CDR1 LNHDA, CDR2 SQIVND (reference sequence).

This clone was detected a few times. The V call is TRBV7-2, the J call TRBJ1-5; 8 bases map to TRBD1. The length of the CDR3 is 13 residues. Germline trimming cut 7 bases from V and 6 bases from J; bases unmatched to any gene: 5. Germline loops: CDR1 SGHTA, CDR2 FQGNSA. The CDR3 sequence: CASNQGARQPQHF. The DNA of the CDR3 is TGTGCCAGCAATCAGGGGGCCCGTCAGCCCCAGCATTTT.

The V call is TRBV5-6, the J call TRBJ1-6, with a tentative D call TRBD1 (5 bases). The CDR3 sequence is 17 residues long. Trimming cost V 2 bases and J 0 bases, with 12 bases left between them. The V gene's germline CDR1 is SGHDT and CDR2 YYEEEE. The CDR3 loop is CASSFAGGNSYNSPLHF. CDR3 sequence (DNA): TGTGCCAGCAGCTTTGCGGGGGGAAACTCCTATAATTCACCCCTCCACTTT. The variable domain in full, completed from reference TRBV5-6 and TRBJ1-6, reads DAGVTQSPTHLIKTRGQQVTLRCSPKSGHDTVSWYQQALGQGPQFIFQYYEEEERQRGNFPDRFSGHQFPNYSSELNVNALLLGDSALYLCASSFAGGNSYNSPLHFGNGTRLTVT.

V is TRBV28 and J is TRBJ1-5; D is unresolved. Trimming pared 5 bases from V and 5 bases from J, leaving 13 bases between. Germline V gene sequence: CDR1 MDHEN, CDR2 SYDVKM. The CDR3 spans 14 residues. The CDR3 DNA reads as TGTGCCAGCAGTCTGCACCGAGGAGATCAGCCCCAGCATTTT. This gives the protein CASSLHRGDQPQHF.

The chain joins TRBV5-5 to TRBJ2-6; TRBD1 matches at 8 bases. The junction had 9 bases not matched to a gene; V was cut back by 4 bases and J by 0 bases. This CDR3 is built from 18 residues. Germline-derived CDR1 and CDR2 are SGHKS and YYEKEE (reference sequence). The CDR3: CASSGDRRRISGANVLTF. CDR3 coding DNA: TGTGCCAGCAGCGGGGACAGGAGGAGGATCTCTGGGGCCAACGTCCTGACTTTC. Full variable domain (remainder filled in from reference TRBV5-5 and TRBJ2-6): DAGVTQSPTHLIKTRGQQVTLRCSPISGHKSVSWYQQVLGQGPQFIFQYYEKEERGRGNFPDRFSARQFPNYSSELNVNALLLGDSALYLCASSGDRRRISGANVLTFGAGSRLTVL.

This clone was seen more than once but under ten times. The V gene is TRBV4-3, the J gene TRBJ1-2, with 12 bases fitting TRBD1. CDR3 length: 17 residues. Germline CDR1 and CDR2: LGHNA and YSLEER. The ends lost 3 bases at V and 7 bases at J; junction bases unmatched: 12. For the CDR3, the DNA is TGCGCCAGCAGCCAGCTCCCCGGGACAGGGGGCGGGGGTGGCTACACCTTC. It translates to CASSQLPGTGGGGGYTF.

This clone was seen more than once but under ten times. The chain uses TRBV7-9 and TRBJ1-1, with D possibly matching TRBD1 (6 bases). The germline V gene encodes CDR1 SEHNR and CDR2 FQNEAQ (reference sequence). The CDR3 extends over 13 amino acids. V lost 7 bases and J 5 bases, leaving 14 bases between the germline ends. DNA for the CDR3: TGTGCCAGCAACAGGGATTCTTGGACTGAAGCTTTCTTT. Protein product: CASNRDSWTEAFF.

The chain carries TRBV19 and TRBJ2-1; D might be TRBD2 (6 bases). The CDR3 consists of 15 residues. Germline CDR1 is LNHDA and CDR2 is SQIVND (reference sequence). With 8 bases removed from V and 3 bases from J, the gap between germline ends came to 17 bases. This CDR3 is CASGLAGSRYNEQFF. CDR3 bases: TGTGCCAGTGGGCTGGCGGGGAGTCGCTACAATGAGCAGTTCTTC.

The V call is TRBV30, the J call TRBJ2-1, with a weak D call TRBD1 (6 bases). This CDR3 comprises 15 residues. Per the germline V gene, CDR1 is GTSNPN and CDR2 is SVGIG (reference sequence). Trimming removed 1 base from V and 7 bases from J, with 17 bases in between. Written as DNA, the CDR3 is TGTGCCTGGAGTGGCGGAGTTCGAACAGGGAATGAGCAGTTCTTC. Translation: CAWSGGVRTGNEQFF. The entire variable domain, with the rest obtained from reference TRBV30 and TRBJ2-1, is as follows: SQTIHQWPATLVQPVGSPLSLECTVEGTSNPNLYWYRQAAGRGLQLLFYSVGIGQISSEVPQNLSASRPQDRQFILSSKKLLLSDSGFYLCAWSGGVRTGNEQFFGPGTRLTVL.

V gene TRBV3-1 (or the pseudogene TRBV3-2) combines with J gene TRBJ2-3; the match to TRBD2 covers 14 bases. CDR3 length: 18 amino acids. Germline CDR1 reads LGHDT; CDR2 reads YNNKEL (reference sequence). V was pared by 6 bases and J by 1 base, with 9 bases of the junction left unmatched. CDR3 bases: TGTGCCAGCAGTCCCGGGACTAGCGGGGGACGGGGCACAGATACGCAGTATTTT. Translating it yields CASSPGTSGGRGTDTQYF.

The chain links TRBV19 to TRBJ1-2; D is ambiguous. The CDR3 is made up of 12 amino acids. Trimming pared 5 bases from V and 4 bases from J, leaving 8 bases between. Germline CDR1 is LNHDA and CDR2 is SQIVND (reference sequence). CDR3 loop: CASSQQSYGYTF. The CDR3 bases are TGTGCCAGTAGTCAACAGTCCTATGGCTACACCTTC.

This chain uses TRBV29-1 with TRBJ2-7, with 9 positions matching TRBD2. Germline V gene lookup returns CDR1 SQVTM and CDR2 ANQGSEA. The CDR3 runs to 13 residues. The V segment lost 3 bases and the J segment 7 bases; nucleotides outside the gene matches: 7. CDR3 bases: TGCAGCGTTGAGGAGCGGGGGGTTGGTGAGCAGTACTTC. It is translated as CSVEERGVGEQYF.

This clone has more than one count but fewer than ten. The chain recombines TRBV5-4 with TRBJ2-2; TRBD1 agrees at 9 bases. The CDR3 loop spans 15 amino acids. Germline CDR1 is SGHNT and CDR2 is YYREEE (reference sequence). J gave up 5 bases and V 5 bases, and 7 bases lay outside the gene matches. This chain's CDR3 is CASSIGTGSTGELFF. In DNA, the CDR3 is TGTGCCAGCAGTATAGGGACAGGGAGTACCGGGGAGCTGTTTTTT.

This CDR3 reads CAISEAVSSSDTQYF. For the CDR3, the DNA is TGTGCCATCAGTGAGGCGGTTAGTTCTTCAGATACGCAGTATTTT. The gene calls are TRBV10-3 and TRBJ2-3; D is ambiguous. V shed 2 bases and J shed 4 bases, with 13 bases lying between them. Germline lookup yields CDR1 ENHRY and CDR2 SYGVKD. The CDR3 extends over 15 amino acids.

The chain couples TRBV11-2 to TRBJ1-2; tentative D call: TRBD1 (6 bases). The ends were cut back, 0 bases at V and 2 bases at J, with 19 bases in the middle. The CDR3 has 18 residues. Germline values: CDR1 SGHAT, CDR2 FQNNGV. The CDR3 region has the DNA TGTGCCAGCAGCTTAGATCTCCTAGGGAGGGGGATAAACTATGGCTACACCTTC. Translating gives CASSLDLLGRGINYGYTF.